This TCR beta chain was identified in a study of blood T cells in healthy people across ages (dated by TCRdb to the mid-2010s). Study-level background: In model experiments, template switching captured about one uniquely barcoded TCR beta cDNA molecule for every two T cells. Using deep sequencing normalized with unique cDNA molecular identifiers, the study measured how TCR beta repertoire diversity changes with age. Donors were grouped into four age groups: young (average roughly 16 years), middle-aged (39), aged (approximately 58) and long-lived (less than 85). To avoid experimental bias, donors of different ages were spread randomly across the sequencing lanes. Two additional independent replicas of 1 million unique cDNA reads from the same blood draw were analyzed for two donors (one aged 18 to 29 and one aged 80 or older). Points the paper makes about the study in general: Because profiling used bulk unsorted PBMCs, naive and antigen-experienced compartments could not be compared conclusively. Estimates of total diversity based on one million sequenced T cells were considered lower bounds and underestimates. Observed TCR beta diversity per million T cells fell roughly linearly with age, and a significant reduction was already apparent by age about 38. The CMV infection status of donors was not known, potentially confounding age-related changes in expanded clonotypes. Compared with the aged group, the long-lived group had more naive CD4+ T cells, fewer expanded clones and increased TCR diversity, a pattern suggesting age selection. There was a strong correlation between observed TCR beta diversity and the percentage of naive T cells measured by flow cytometry.

The donors were 40 or so Caucasian individuals from Russia, aged roughly 6 to 100 years, who were systemically healthy. Each donor gave ten milliliters of peripheral blood, collected into EDTA-treated Vacutainer tubes. Ficoll-Paque density-gradient centrifugation was used to isolate PBMCs, with at least 6.5 million per sample. Trizol reagent was used to extract total RNA from the PBMCs, yielding at least 6 micrograms per sample. For every donor, an aliquot of PBMCs went through flow cytometry to measure the percentages of naive CD45RAhigh/CD27high T cells. From V the trimming removes 6 bases and from J it removes 6 bases, while the gene matches leave 9 bases of the junction unaccounted for. The germline V gene sets CDR1 to MDHEN and CDR2 to SYDVKM. From cysteine to phenylalanine, the CDR3 is 15 amino acids long. Only the CDR3 region is kept as DNA, spanning 45 bases read in frame from base 1. Library preparation employed 5' RACE. Sequencing took place on an Illumina HiSeq 2500. A second PCR of roughly 6 to 11 cycles was performed with a sample-barcoded 5' primer and a J-beta primer mix. Each TCR beta cDNA molecule received a unique molecular identifier from a template-switch 5' adaptor carrying 12 random nucleotides. Each sample yielded at least 2.5 million CDR3-containing paired-end reads. The Mint cDNA synthesis kit, primed by a TRBC-specific oligonucleotide, was used to synthesize first-strand cDNA from all RNA. Following uracil-DNA glycosylase treatment, a first 18-cycle PCR with universal primers M1SS and BC2_uni_R was performed on all cDNA. On the authors' methods: Each sample was normalized by randomly selecting 1 million high-quality reads, each carrying a distinct molecular identifier. Instead of being binned into consensus sequences, reads that shared molecular identifiers were thrown out. MiTCR, with a Q25 quality threshold and the strictest error-elimination algorithm, was used for CDR3 identification, clonotype clustering and error correction. A nonparametric unseen species model with Euler transformation was used to estimate a lower bound on total TCR beta diversity. TCRdb itself trimmed the public reads at Q25 with fastp, ran MiXCR and retained productive beta chains. Each CDR3 protein appears once, grouped with its most common genes and DNA. What appears here as the V and J calls and clone size reflects TCRdb's work, not the paper's. Across this sample there are hundreds of thousands of distinct CDR3 sequences, with roughly 58% seen only once. The ten largest clones represent 30% to 40% of the sample.

Remarks on this clonotype: The antigen this receptor binds is unknown. No qualities accompany the bases; no much larger clone lies one base away.

Recombination connected TRBV28 to TRBJ2-2; 8 of the junction bases match TRBD1. The receptor was derived from a man in his 60s in good health. Sequencing was performed on blood. The nucleotide sequence is given as TGTGCCAGCAGGTGGTCAGGGGGCGCGTCCGGGGAGCTGTTTTTT. Translated, this is CASRWSGGASGELFF.